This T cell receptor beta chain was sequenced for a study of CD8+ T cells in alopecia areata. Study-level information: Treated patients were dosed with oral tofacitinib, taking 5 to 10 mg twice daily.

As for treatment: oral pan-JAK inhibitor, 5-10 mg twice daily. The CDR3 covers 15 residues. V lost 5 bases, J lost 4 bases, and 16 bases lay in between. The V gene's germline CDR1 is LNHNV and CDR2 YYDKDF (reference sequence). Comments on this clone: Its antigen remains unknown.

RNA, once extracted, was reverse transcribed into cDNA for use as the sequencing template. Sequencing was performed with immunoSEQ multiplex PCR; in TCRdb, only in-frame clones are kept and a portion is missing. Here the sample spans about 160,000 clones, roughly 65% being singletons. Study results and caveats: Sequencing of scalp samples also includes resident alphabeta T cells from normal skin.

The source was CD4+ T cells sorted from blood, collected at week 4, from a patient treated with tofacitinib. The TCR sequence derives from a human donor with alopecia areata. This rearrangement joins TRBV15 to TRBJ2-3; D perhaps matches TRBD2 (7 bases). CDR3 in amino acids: CATSLGGRGADTQYF. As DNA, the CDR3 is TGTGCCACCAGCCTCGGGGGGCGAGGGGCAGATACGCAGTATTTT.